A single sample is the source of the 7 T cell receptor beta chains below, sequenced in a study of T-cell reconstitution after alpha-beta-depleted transplantation in children. Construction of the TCRbeta library involved unique molecular identifiers. TCRdb reprocessed the PCR reads via MiXCR and lists one record per CDR3 protein. Of approximately 47,000 distinct CDR3 sequences listed, 40% to 65% are singletons. The sequencing used peripheral blood, collected before TCRalphabeta/CD19-depleted stem cell transplant. Source of these receptors: a boy under two years old with SCID, due to receive a stem cell transplant.

The chain recombines TRBV20-1 with TRBJ2-5, with 10 nucleotides matching TRBD2. V lost 1 base, J lost 6 bases, and 5 bases stayed unmatched. There are 14 residues in the CDR3. Germline V gene sequence: CDR1 DFQATT, CDR2 SNEGSKA (reference sequence). Written as DNA, the CDR3 is TGCAGTGCTAGAGCTACTAGCGGGGTTCAGACCCAGTACTTC. It yields the protein CSARATSGVQTQYF.

The rearrangement links TRBV7-8 to TRBJ2-3, with TRBD2 matching 9 bases. Losses at the gene ends were 5 bases for V and 2 bases for J; bases not matched to a gene: 14. CDR3 length equals 18 residues. Germline-derived CDR1 and CDR2 are SGHVS and FQNEAQ. The CDR3 region is CASSHVRERGDFTDTQYF. CDR3 bases: TGTGCCAGCAGCCACGTAAGGGAGCGGGGGGACTTCACAGATACGCAGTATTTT.

This clonotype has only a few counts. V and J are TRBV11-2 and TRBJ1-1, with TRBD1 matching 7 bases. The CDR3 covers 15 residues. The germline CDR1 and CDR2 sequences are SGHAT and FQNNGV. Trimming removed 7 bases from V and 1 base from J; junction bases left unmatched: 9. CDR3 protein: CASNGPRQGNTEAFF. The DNA for the CDR3 is TGTGCCAGCAATGGTCCCCGACAGGGGAACACTGAAGCTTTCTTT.

There are many counts of this clonotype. The gene calls are TRBV7-8 and TRBJ2-5, with no clear D. Germline CDR1 and CDR2: SGHVS and FQNEAQ. Trimming took 4 bases from V and 5 from J, leaving 8 bases between them. This CDR3 contains 12 residues. CDR3 nucleotide sequence: TGTGCCAGCAGCTCGTCACGGGAGACCCAGTACTTC. Its translation: CASSSSRETQYF.

The chain uses TRBV7-9 and TRBJ2-7; 7 bases align to TRBD2. This CDR3 is 11 amino acids long. Germline V lookup: CDR1 SEHNR, CDR2 FQNEAQ (reference sequence). V was clipped by 11 bases and J by 5 bases; unmatched bases: 6. The CDR3 bases are TGTGCCTCCTGGGAGGGGAACGAGCAGTACTTC. Translating gives CASWEGNEQYF.

This chain links TRBV6-5 with TRBJ2-3, with 7 bases aligning to TRBD1. J lost 2 bases, V lost 0 bases, and 5 bases had no gene match. Germline V gene data show CDR1 as MNHEY and CDR2 as SVGAGI. The CDR3 extends over 16 amino acids. CDR3 in amino acids: CASSYSPGQFTDTQYF. CDR3 bases: TGTGCCAGCAGTTACTCACCGGGACAGTTCACAGATACGCAGTATTTT.

This clonotype came up once. The chain recombines TRBV4-3 with TRBJ2-1; D gene uncertain. Per the germline V gene, CDR1 is LGHNA and CDR2 is YSLEER. V was cut by 0 bases and J by 0 bases, with 15 bases left in between. The CDR3 length is 18 residues. Here the CDR3 reads CASSQDPPSRSSYNEQFF. Here the CDR3 DNA reads TGCGCCAGCAGCCAAGACCCTCCATCCCGGAGCTCCTACAATGAGCAGTTCTTC.